Listed below are T cell receptor beta chains from one sample, sequenced in a study of blood T cell repertoires in COVID-19. Some clones are missing from TCRdb's copy, which holds only in-frame ones; the method was immunoSEQ multiplex PCR. The sample comprises over 200,000 clones, around 88% of which are singletons, and around 4% rests with the top ten. Sample: PBMCs or T cells enriched from blood (not recorded which). The origin of the receptors is a woman in her twenties or thirties who had been exposed to COVID-19. The CDR3 runs from the conserved cysteine through the conserved F or W. D genes are given only for firm matches. Clone size, where shown, is once, few, many, or a class for clones that have expanded.

V	J	D	size	DNA	CDR3
TRBV7-6	TRBJ2-7	.	.	TGTGCCAGCAGCCCTTTTACAGGGTCGACTTCCTACGAGCAGTACTTC	CASSPFTGSTSYEQYF
TRBV6-5	TRBJ1-4	.	.	TGTGCCAGAGGGGGGGTGGCTAATGAAAAACTGTTTTTT	CARGGVANEKLFF
TRBV5-1	TRBJ2-3	TRBD1	.	TGCGCCAGCAGCTCACCGGGACAGGGGGCAGATACGCAGTATTTT	CASSSPGQGADTQYF
TRBV14	TRBJ2-3	TRBD2	.	TGTGCCAGCAGCCAAAGGCTAGCGGCAGATACGCAGTATTTT	CASSQRLAADTQYF
TRBV14	TRBJ1-4	.	.	TGTGCCAGCAGCCAAGCCGCTCCTCAGATTAATGAAAAACTGTTTTTT	CASSQAAPQINEKLFF
TRBV2	TRBJ2-2	.	.	TGTGCCAGCAGTGAGTTTATGACCGGGGAGCTGTTTTTT	CASSEFMTGELFF
TRBV11-2	TRBJ2-7	TRBD2	.	TGTGCCAGCAGCTCTAGCGGGGGGCGGACATACGAGCAGTACTTC	CASSSSGGRTYEQYF
TRBV12-3/TRBV12-4	TRBJ1-1	.	.	TGTACCAGCACCGTCCTTCCGAACACTGAAGCTTTCTTT	CTSTVLPNTEAFF
TRBV7-2	TRBJ2-4	.	few	TGTGCCAGCAGCTTAGCGAAGGGGCGGGCCAAAAACATTCAGTACTTC	CASSLAKGRAKNIQYF
TRBV6-5	TRBJ1-5	.	.	TGTGCCAGCAGCCCCCAGGTTAGCAATCAGCCCCAGCATTTT	CASSPQVSNQPQHF
TRBV7-8	TRBJ2-7	.	.	TGTGCCAGCAGTCGTCAGGGCGGCAGAATCTACGAGCAGTACTTC	CASSRQGGRIYEQYF
TRBV28	TRBJ2-2	TRBD2	.	TGTGCCAGCAGTGGGAAGCGGGGGGCGCCCGGGGAGCTGTTTTTT	CASSGKRGAPGELFF
TRBV11-3	TRBJ2-1	TRBD2	.	TGTGCCAGCAGCTTGTATTCACTAGCGGGGGGACTTGGGAACTACAATGAGCAGTTCTTC	CASSLYSLAGGLGNYNEQFF
TRBV11-2	TRBJ1-6	TRBD1	.	TGTGCCAGCAGCAAGACAGGGGGAGGTAATTCACCCCTCCACTTT	CASSKTGGGNSPLHF
TRBV24-1	TRBJ2-5	TRBD1	once	TGTGCCACCGAGCCTACAGGGGGATTACCGACCCAGTACTTC	CATEPTGGLPTQYF
TRBV5-1	TRBJ2-5	.	.	TGCGCCAGCAGCTTGGGCGTCGAGCTCTTTCAAGAGACCCAGTACTTC	CASSLGVELFQETQYF
TRBV9	TRBJ1-2	TRBD1	.	TGTGCCAGCAGTAGACAGGGGGATGGCTACACCTTC	CASSRQGDGYTF
TRBV30	TRBJ1-5	TRBD1	.	TGTGCCTGGAGCAGGGGGCTAGGCAATCAGCCCCAGCATTTT	CAWSRGLGNQPQHF
TRBV12-3/TRBV12-4	TRBJ2-3	.	.	TGTGCCAGCAGCCTCTCGGTCACAGATACGCAGTATTTT	CASSLSVTDTQYF
TRBV3-1/TRBV3-2	TRBJ1-2	.	.	TGTGCCAGCAGCCAAGATACTGTCTCCAGGCATAGGGGCTACACCTTC	CASSQDTVSRHRGYTF
TRBV7-8	TRBJ1-1	.	.	TGTGCCAGCAGCTTAGTGGGGAGGAACACTGAAGCTTTCTTT	CASSLVGRNTEAFF
TRBV5-1	TRBJ1-6	.	.	TGCGCCAGCAGCTCAAACAGGGCTACGGATTCGGGTTCACCCCTCCACTTT	CASSSNRATDSGSPLHF
TRBV6-6	TRBJ2-3	TRBD2	.	TGTGCCAGCAGTCTACCCATCAGACTAGCGGGGGGGCCCAACTCCGATACGCAGTATTTT	CASSLPIRLAGGPNSDTQYF
TRBV10-3	TRBJ2-3	TRBD2	.	TGTGCCATCAGTTCCCTAGCGGGGGGCACCACAGATACGCAGTATTTT	CAISSLAGGTTDTQYF
TRBV7-8	TRBJ1-3	TRBD1	.	TGTGCCAGCAGCCGAGGACAGGTCACTGGAAACACCATATATTTT	CASSRGQVTGNTIYF
TRBV11-2	TRBJ2-1	TRBD1	.	TGTGCCAGCAGCCTCGGACAGGGGGTTATGGGGCAGTTCTTC	CASSLGQGVMGQFF
TRBV15	TRBJ2-7	.	.	TGTGCCACCAGCAGAGATGGCCTCCGGGACTCCAACGAGCAGTACTTC	CATSRDGLRDSNEQYF
TRBV19	TRBJ1-2	TRBD1	few	TGTGCCAGTAGCCCGGGACAGGGGGCGCATGGCTACACCTTC	CASSPGQGAHGYTF
TRBV24-1	TRBJ1-1	TRBD1	.	TGTGCCACCAGTGGGGAGCGACAGGGAAACACTGAAGCTTTCTTT	CATSGERQGNTEAFF
TRBV2	TRBJ2-4	TRBD2	.	TGTGCCAGCAGCCGCGGGACTAGCGGGGGGCCATCCATTCAGTACTTC	CASSRGTSGGPSIQYF
TRBV3-1/TRBV3-2	TRBJ1-2	TRBD1	.	TGTGCCAGCAGCCAAAGACAGGGGAGGGGAACCTATGGCTACACCTTC	CASSQRQGRGTYGYTF
TRBV5-1	TRBJ2-7	TRBD1	few	TGCGCCAGCAGGTCAACAACAGGGGAAGAGCAGTACTTC	CASRSTTGEEQYF
TRBV2	TRBJ2-1	.	.	TGTGCCAGCAGTGAACGGGACACTGAGCAGTTCTTC	CASSERDTEQFF
TRBV11-2	TRBJ1-1	.	.	TGTGCCAGCAGCCGACAAAAGATGAACACTGAAGCTTTCTTT	CASSRQKMNTEAFF
TRBV19	TRBJ1-4	.	.	TGTGCCAGTAGTGCCACAGCTATAAGTAATGAAAAACTGTTTTTT	CASSATAISNEKLFF
TRBV29-1	TRBJ2-7	TRBD1	.	TGCAGCGTTGAAGGGGGCCCGGGACAGGGGTTCTCCTACGAGCAGTACTTC	CSVEGGPGQGFSYEQYF
TRBV2	TRBJ2-7	.	.	TGTGCCAGCAGCGGGATCCTCTCGACCTACGAGCAGTACTTC	CASSGILSTYEQYF
TRBV5-6	TRBJ1-3	.	.	TGTGCCAGCAGCTGGACAGCTGGAAACACCATATATTTT	CASSWTAGNTIYF
TRBV7-8	TRBJ1-1	.	.	TGTGCCAGCAGCCCACACGAAATGAACACTGAAGCTTTCTTT	CASSPHEMNTEAFF
TRBV11-1	TRBJ2-7	TRBD1	few	TGTGCCAGCAGCTTAGGACAGGGGAAAGGCTACGAGCAGTACTTC	CASSLGQGKGYEQYF
TRBV5-6	TRBJ2-1	.	.	TGTGCCAGCAATGATGAGAGCTCCTACAATGAGCAGTTCTTC	CASNDESSYNEQFF
TRBV7-2	TRBJ2-5	.	.	TGTGCCAGCAGCTTTACCGATAGATACCAAGAGACCCAGTACTTC	CASSFTDRYQETQYF
TRBV7-9	TRBJ2-1	.	.	TGTGCCAGCAGCTTAGCGTACGGGGTAGGGACACATAATGAGCAGTTCTTC	CASSLAYGVGTHNEQFF
TRBV30	TRBJ1-2	.	.	TGTGCCTGGACAGAGACGGGTGGCTACACCTTC	CAWTETGGYTF
TRBV19	TRBJ2-7	TRBD1	.	TGTGCCAGTAGACAATCGGCGGGACAGGGGGCCGAGCAGTACTTC	CASRQSAGQGAEQYF
TRBV2	TRBJ2-1	.	.	TGTGCCAGCAGTGAAGCTGTCGCACTAACCTACAATGAGCAGTTCTTC	CASSEAVALTYNEQFF
TRBV2	TRBJ1-4	TRBD1	.	TGTGCCAGCAGTGAATTCGGACAGGGGGAAGAAAAACTGTTTTTT	CASSEFGQGEEKLFF
TRBV28	TRBJ1-5	.	.	TGTGCCAGCAGTTTACCGACAAATAGCAATCAGCCCCAGCATTTT	CASSLPTNSNQPQHF
TRBV7-3	TRBJ1-1	.	.	TGTGCCAGCAGCTCGGACAGGAACACTGAAGCTTTCTTT	CASSSDRNTEAFF
TRBV7-9	TRBJ2-1	.	.	TGTGCCAGCAGCCCCTCCCTAGCAAGGGATGAGCAGTTCTTC	CASSPSLARDEQFF
TRBV19	TRBJ1-4	TRBD1	.	TGTGCCAGTAGTCCACGGGAAGGGGGCGCGGCCGAAAAACTGTTTTTT	CASSPREGGAAEKLFF
TRBV9	TRBJ1-1	.	.	TGTGCCAGCACCCCAATGGGGGGGATTGACACTGAAGCTTTCTTT	CASTPMGGIDTEAFF
TRBV18	TRBJ1-1	.	.	TGTGCCAGCTCACTGGAGATGAACACTGAAGCTTTCTTT	CASSLEMNTEAFF
TRBV10-1	TRBJ2-2	TRBD1	.	TGCGCCAGCAGTTCGGGACAGGGAAACACCGGGGAGCTGTTTTTT	CASSSGQGNTGELFF
TRBV10-3	TRBJ2-1	.	.	TGTGCCATCAGTGGCCCGGAGTACAATGAGCAGTTCTTC	CAISGPEYNEQFF
TRBV5-1	TRBJ2-3	TRBD1	.	TGCGCCAGCAGCTTGACAGGGGGCTCAGATACGCAGTATTTT	CASSLTGGSDTQYF
TRBV18	TRBJ1-1	.	.	TGTGCCAGCTCACCACGGGAGGCGAACACTGAAGCTTTCTTT	CASSPREANTEAFF
TRBV6-2/TRBV6-3	TRBJ1-2	TRBD1	.	TGTGCCAGCAGTTACGGGGACAGGGATTATGGCTACACCTTC	CASSYGDRDYGYTF
TRBV12-5	TRBJ1-4	TRBD1	once	TGTGCTAGTGGGACAGGGGCGAATGAAAAACTGTTTTTT	CASGTGANEKLFF